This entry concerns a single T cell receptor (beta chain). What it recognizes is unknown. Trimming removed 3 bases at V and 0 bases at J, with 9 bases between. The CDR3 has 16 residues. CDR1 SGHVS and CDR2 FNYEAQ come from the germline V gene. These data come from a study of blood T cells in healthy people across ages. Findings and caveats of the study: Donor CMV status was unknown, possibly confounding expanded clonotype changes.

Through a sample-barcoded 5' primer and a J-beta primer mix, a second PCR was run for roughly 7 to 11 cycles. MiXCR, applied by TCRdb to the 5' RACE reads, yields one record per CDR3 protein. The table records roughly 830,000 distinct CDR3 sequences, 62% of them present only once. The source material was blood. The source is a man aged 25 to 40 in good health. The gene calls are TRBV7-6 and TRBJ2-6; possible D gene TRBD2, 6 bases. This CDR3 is CASSFAGGSGANVLTF. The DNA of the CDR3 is TGTGCCAGCAGCTTTGCCGGGGGCTCTGGGGCCAACGTCCTGACTTTC.